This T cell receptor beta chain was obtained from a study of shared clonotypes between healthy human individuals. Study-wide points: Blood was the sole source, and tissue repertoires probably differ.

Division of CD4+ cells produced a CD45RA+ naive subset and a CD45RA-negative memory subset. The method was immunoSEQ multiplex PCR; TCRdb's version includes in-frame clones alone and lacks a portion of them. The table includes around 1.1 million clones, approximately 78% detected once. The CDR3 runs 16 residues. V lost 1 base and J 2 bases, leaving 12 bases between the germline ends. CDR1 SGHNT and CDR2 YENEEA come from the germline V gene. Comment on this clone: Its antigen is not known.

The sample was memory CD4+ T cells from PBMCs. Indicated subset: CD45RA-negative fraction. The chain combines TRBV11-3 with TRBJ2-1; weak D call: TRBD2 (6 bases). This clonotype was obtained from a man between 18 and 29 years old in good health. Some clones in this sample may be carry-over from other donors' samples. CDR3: CASSLVAEPPYNEQFF. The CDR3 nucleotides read TGTGCCAGCAGCTTAGTAGCGGAACCTCCCTACAATGAGCAGTTCTTC.